The clone carrying this T cell receptor beta chain was found many times. Antigen: not known. CDR3 regions of TCR beta were amplified from RNA transcripts. Following a first-round RT-PCR that used HTBI primers, a second-round multiplex PCR was carried out. TCRdb re-derived calls from the multiplex PCR reads in MiXCR, one entry per CDR3 protein. The table has some 750,000 distinct CDR3 sequences, 40% seen once. V shed 6 bases and J shed 11 bases, with 11 bases lying between them. Germline V gene data show CDR1 as WNHNN and CDR2 as SYGVQD (reference sequence). This CDR3 has 11 amino acids. The sample is drawn from a study of Graves' ophthalmopathy and Graves' hyperthyroidism. Those donors who had ophthalmopathy presented with moderate-to-severe activity, a CAS of ≥3, a NOSPECS of ≥4 and a duration under 3 months. As the starting material, 10 ml of fresh peripheral blood yielded the PBMCs. Findings and caveats of the study: Both a roughly 65% sensitivity and an approximately 75% specificity characterized the model's predictions of ophthalmopathy progression. The blood repertoire also included most expanded thyroid clonotypes above 0.001 frequency.

This sequence was found in an adult man with Graves' ophthalmopathy. The chain employs TRBV10-1 and TRBJ1-5; no reliable D call. What was sequenced was peripheral blood. The CDR3 sequence: CASSSRVTQHF. CDR3 DNA: TGCGCCAGCAGCTCTCGCGTAACCCAGCATTTT.